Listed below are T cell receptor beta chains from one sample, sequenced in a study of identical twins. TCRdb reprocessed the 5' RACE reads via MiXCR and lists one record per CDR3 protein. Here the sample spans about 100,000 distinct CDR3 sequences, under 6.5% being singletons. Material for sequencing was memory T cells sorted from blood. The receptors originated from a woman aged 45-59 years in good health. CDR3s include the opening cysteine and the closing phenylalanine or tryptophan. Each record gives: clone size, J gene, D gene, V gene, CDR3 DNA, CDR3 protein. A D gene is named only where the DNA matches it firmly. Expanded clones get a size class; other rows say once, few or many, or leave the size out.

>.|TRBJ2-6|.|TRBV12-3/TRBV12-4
TGTGCCAGCAGTTCCGGAGGCGCTGGGGCCAACGTCCTGACTTTC
CASSSGGAGANVLTF
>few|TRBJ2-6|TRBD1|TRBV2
TGTGCCAGACGAGACCGGGACAGGCGTTCTGGGGCCAACGTCCTGACTTTC
CARRDRDRRSGANVLTF
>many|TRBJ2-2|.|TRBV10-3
TGTGCCATCAGGGCCACTACCCCCGGGGAGCTGTTTTTT
CAIRATTPGELFF
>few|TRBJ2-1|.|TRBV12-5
TGTGCTAGTGGTTTGGTGACAGGTCGCTACAATGAGCAGTTCTTC
CASGLVTGRYNEQFF
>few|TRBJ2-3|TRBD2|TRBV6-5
TGTGCCAGCAGTTACGAGGCTAGCGGGAGGGCAGATACGCAGTATTTT
CASSYEASGRADTQYF
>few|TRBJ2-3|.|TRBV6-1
TGTGCCAGCGCAGCTGACACAGATACGCAGTATTTT
CASAADTDTQYF
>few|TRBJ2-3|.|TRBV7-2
TGTGCCAGCAGCTTGGAAGAAGGTGATACGCAGTATTTT
CASSLEEGDTQYF
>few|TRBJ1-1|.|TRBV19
TGTGCCAGTAGTAGCTATACAGATGAAGCTTTCTTT
CASSSYTDEAFF
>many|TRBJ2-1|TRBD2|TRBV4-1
TGCGCCAGCAGCCAAGTCGACATGGGACTAGCGGGACATAATGAGCAGTTCTTC
CASSQVDMGLAGHNEQFF
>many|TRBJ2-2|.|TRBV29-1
TGCAGCGTTGAGGGAAGAACACCGGGGGAGCTGTTTTTT
CSVEGRTPGELFF
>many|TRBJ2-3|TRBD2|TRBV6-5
TGTGCCAGCAGTTACAATAGCGGGAGGGGAACGCAGTATTTT
CASSYNSGRGTQYF
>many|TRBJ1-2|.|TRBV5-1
TGCGCCAGCAGCCAGAGATCCGTACGGGACCCAACAACTGGCTACACCTTC
CASSQRSVRDPTTGYTF
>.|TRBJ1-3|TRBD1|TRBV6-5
TGTACCAGCACCCAGGGGGTTACTGGAAACACCATATATTTT
CTSTQGVTGNTIYF
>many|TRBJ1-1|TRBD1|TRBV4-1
TGCGCCAGCAGCAAGGGGGGACAGAGTCAACTTAATGAAGCTTTCTTT
CASSKGGQSQLNEAFF
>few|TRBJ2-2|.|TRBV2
TGTGCCAGCAGGGTCCGCGGGGCGGGAACCGGGGAGCTGTTTTTT
CASRVRGAGTGELFF
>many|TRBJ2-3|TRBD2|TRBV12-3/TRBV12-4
TGTGCCAGCAGTCCCTGGGGTAGCGGGAAGGATACGCAGTATTTT
CASSPWGSGKDTQYF
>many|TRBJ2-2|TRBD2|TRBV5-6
TGTGCCAGCAGCCCCCGTGGCCTAGCGGGAGGCCACACCGGGGAGCTGTTTTTT
CASSPRGLAGGHTGELFF
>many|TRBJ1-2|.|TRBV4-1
TGCGCCAGCAGCCAAGAAGCCGGAGGATATGGCTACACCTTC
CASSQEAGGYGYTF
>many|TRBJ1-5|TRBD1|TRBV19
TGTGCCGGTAGTGACAGGGGAGAACAGCCCCAGCATTTT
CAGSDRGEQPQHF
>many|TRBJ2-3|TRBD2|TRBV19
TGTGCCAGTAGTAGAAAACTAGCGGGATTTTCTAGCACAGATACGCAGTATTTT
CASSRKLAGFSSTDTQYF
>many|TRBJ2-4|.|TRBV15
TGTGCCACCAGCAGAGACGGAGCAGTAGCCAAAAACATTCAGTACTTC
CATSRDGAVAKNIQYF
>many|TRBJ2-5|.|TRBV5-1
TGCGCCAGCAGCTTGGTCCAAGAGACCCAGTACTTC
CASSLVQETQYF
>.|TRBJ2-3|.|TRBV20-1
TGCAGTGCGCCAGAGCCTAGCACAGATACGCAGTATTTT
CSAPEPSTDTQYF
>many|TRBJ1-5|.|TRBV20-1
TGCAGTGCTAGTATTGGAGGGGTCAATCAGCCCCAGCATTTT
CSASIGGVNQPQHF
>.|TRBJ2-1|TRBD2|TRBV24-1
TGTGCCACCTCTGGACTAGCGGGAGTGTATAATGAGCAGTTCTTC
CATSGLAGVYNEQFF
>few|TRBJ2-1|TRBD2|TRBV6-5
TGTGCCAGCAGTACCAGCGGGAGAAACACCTACAATGAGCAGTTCTTC
CASSTSGRNTYNEQFF
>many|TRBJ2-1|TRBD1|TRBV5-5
TGTGCCAGCAGCCTCCGGGACAGGGGGGACAATGAGCAGTTCTTC
CASSLRDRGDNEQFF
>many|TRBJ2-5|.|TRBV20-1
TGCAGTGCTAGGTCGCGAGGTGGGCAAGAGACCCAGTACTTC
CSARSRGGQETQYF
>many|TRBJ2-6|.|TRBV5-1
TGCGCCAGCAGCGCGAGACTGGGGACGGATAGCTCTGGGGCCAACGTCCTGACTTTC
CASSARLGTDSSGANVLTF
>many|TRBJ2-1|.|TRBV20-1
TGCAGTGCTAGGGGGCGGGCCTCGTTCAATTACAATGAGCAGTTCTTC
CSARGRASFNYNEQFF
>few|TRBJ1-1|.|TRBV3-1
TGTGCCAGCAGCCAACAGAGGCAGGGCACTGAAGCTTTCTTT
CASSQQRQGTEAFF
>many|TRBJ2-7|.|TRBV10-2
TGCGCCAGCACCGGCGGTTCTGGCGAGCAGTACTTC
CASTGGSGEQYF
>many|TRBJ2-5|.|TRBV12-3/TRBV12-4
TGTGCCAGCAGCCCGACAGAGAAGGAGACCCAGTACTTC
CASSPTEKETQYF
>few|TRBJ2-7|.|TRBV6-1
TGTGCCAGCAGTCCTCGTTCGGACGAGCAGTACTTC
CASSPRSDEQYF
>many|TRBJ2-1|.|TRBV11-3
TGTGCCAGCAGCCCCCGGATTGAGCAGTTCTTC
CASSPRIEQFF
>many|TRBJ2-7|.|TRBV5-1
TGCGCCAGCAGCTTGGGAAGCGAATACGAGCAGTACTTC
CASSLGSEYEQYF
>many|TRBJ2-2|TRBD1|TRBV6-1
TGTGCCAGCAGTGCAGACAGGGGGACCGGGGAGCTGTTTTTT
CASSADRGTGELFF
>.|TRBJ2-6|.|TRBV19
TGTGCCAGTACCGGGACGGGATCCTCTGGGGCCAACGTCCTGACTTTC
CASTGTGSSGANVLTF
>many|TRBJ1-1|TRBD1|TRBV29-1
TGCAGCGTGTACAGGGGGAAAGCTTTCTTT
CSVYRGKAFF
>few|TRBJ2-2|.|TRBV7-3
TGTGCCAGCAGCCCTGGGGGGCGCATTGGGGAGCTGTTTTTT
CASSPGGRIGELFF
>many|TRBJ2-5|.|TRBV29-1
TGCAGCGTCAGATCCTGGAAACAAGAGACCCAGTACTTC
CSVRSWKQETQYF
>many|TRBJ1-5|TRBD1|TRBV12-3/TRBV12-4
TGTGCCAGCAGTTTAGCGCTAGGGGGCCGTTTCAATCAGCCCCAGCATTTT
CASSLALGGRFNQPQHF
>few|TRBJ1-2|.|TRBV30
TGTGCCTGGAGTTTAGGGGACGCGGATGGCTACACCTTC
CAWSLGDADGYTF